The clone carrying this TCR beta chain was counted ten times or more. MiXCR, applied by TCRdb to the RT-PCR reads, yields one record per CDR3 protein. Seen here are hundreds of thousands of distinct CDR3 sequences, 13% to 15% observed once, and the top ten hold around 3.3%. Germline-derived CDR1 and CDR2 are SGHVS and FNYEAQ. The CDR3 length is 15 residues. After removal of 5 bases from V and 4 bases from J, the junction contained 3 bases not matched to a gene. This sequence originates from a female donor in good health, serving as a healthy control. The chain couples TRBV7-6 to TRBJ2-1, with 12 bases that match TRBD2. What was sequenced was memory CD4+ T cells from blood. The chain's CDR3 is CASSRGLAGYNEQFF. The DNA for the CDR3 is TGTGCCAGCAGCCGGGGACTAGCGGGTTACAATGAGCAGTTCTTC.